This T cell receptor beta chain was found in a study of blood T cells in healthy people across ages. CDR3 length: 13 amino acids. Germline assignment: CDR1 SGHRS and CDR2 YFSETQ. Drawing of peripheral blood yielded roughly 10 milliliters from each donor. Overall study findings and caveats: The long-lived group displayed more naive CD4+ cells, plus higher diversity, than the aged donors did. Measured against age, TCR beta diversity per million T cells decreased in a roughly linear manner. Across samples, TCR beta diversity tracked strongly with naive T cell percentage.

Primed by a sample-barcoded 5' primer and a J-beta primer mix, a second PCR proceeded for roughly 6 to 12 cycles. TCRdb reprocessed the 5' RACE reads via MiXCR and lists one record per CDR3 protein. The sample has some 1.6 million distinct CDR3 sequences, about 31% seen once; the top ten hold about 11%. This clonotype was counted once. The antigen is not known. The sequenced sample was blood. The genes are TRBV5-1 and TRBJ2-7; D possibly uses TRBD1 or TRBD2 (5 bases each). The J call may be incorrect, as the DNA end agrees better with TRBJ2-5. The source of this sequence is a woman aged 30 to 39 in good health. The CDR3 region has the DNA TGCGCCAGCAGCTTTCCAGAGGGGCGGACCCAGTACTTC. It translates to CASSFPEGRTQYF.